This T cell receptor beta chain emerged from a study of blood T cell repertoires in COVID-19. Study-level information: Samples taken during acute and convalescent COVID-19 were collected in the United States, Italy and Spain. The cDNA or gDNA used as material had been derived from T cells, B-cell-depleted T cells, or PBMCs.

Germline assignment: CDR1 KGHDR and CDR2 SFDVKD. After removal of 4 bases from V and 0 bases from J, the junction contained 3 bases not matched to a gene. The CDR3 has 15 amino acids. The method was immunoSEQ multiplex PCR; TCRdb's version includes in-frame clones alone and lacks a portion of them. The sample contains about 240,000 clones, 75% to 90% of which appear only once. Patients from Seattle were sampled longitudinally, starting during active infection. The chain has TRBV24-1 and TRBJ1-2, with TRBD1 matching 8 bases. This receptor was taken from a woman aged 80 or over with COVID-19, enrolled during active disease. The sample comprised peripheral blood. CDR3 nucleotide sequence: TGTGCCACCAGTGACCGGACAGGGCCTAACTATGGCTACACCTTC. It codes for CATSDRTGPNYGYTF.